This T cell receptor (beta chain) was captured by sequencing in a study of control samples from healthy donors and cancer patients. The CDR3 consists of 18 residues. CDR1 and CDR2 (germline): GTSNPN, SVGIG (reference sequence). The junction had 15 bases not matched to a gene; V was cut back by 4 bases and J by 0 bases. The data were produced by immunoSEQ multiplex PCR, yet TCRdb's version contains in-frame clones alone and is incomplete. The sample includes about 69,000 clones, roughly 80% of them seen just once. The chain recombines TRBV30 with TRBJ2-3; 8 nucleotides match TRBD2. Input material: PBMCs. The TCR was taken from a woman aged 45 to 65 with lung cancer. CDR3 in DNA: TGTGCCTGGAATCCGATATCGGGGGGGGCTTCTAGCACAGATACGCAGTATTTT. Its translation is CAWNPISGGASSTDTQYF.